A selection of T cell receptor beta chains follows, all from one sample in a study of cytomegalovirus exposure and HLA in healthy donors. Sequencing used immunoSEQ multiplex PCR; TCRdb keeps in-frame clones, though not all of them. The table records 130,000 or so clones, around three fifths of them present only once. The sequenced sample consisted of PBMCs. These receptors were taken from a male donor in good health and CMV-seronegative. Both conserved end residues are part of each CDR3. The D gene is left open where the match is weak. Not every row has a clone size; where given, it reads once, few, many or a size class.

J gene: TRBJ1-1
D gene: .
clone size: .
V gene: TRBV7-9
CDR3 DNA: TGTGCCAGCAGCCAAAGCGGGGAAGTTGCTTTCTTT
CDR3 protein: CASSQSGEVAFF

J gene: TRBJ2-2
D gene: .
clone size: few
V gene: TRBV28
CDR3 DNA: TGTGCCAGCAGTTTACCCAGGCTGAACACCGGGGAGCTGTTTTTT
CDR3 protein: CASSLPRLNTGELFF

J gene: TRBJ2-2
D gene: TRBD2
clone size: .
V gene: TRBV19
CDR3 DNA: TGTGCCAGTAGTACCCTAACTAGCGGTCCTACCGGGGAGCTGTTTTTT
CDR3 protein: CASSTLTSGPTGELFF

J gene: TRBJ1-1
D gene: .
clone size: .
V gene: TRBV6-1
CDR3 DNA: TGTGCCAGCAGTGAAGTCCGCGGTTTCACTGAAGCTTTCTTT
CDR3 protein: CASSEVRGFTEAFF

J gene: TRBJ2-3
D gene: TRBD1
clone size: .
V gene: TRBV28
CDR3 DNA: TGTGCCAGCAGTCCCCCGGGGACAGGGGGCACAGATACGCAGTATTTT
CDR3 protein: CASSPPGTGGTDTQYF

J gene: TRBJ2-7
D gene: TRBD1
clone size: .
V gene: TRBV29-1
CDR3 DNA: TGCAGCGTACCCGGACAGGGGGGATACGAGCAGTACTTC
CDR3 protein: CSVPGQGGYEQYF

J gene: TRBJ2-5
D gene: .
clone size: few
V gene: TRBV19
CDR3 DNA: TGTGCCAGTAAACCACGAGGGGGAGAGACCCAGTACTTC
CDR3 protein: CASKPRGGETQYF

J gene: TRBJ1-1
D gene: .
clone size: .
V gene: TRBV4-2
CDR3 DNA: TGTGCCAGCAGCCCCCCGAACAGGGACACTGAAGCTTTCTTT
CDR3 protein: CASSPPNRDTEAFF

J gene: TRBJ1-2
D gene: TRBD1
clone size: .
V gene: TRBV4-1
CDR3 DNA: TGCGCCAGCAGTTCGGGACAGATCTATGGCTACACCTTC
CDR3 protein: CASSSGQIYGYTF

J gene: TRBJ1-2
D gene: .
clone size: .
V gene: TRBV28
CDR3 DNA: TGTGCCAGCAGTTTACGGGGGGGCCGTGGCTACACCTTC
CDR3 protein: CASSLRGGRGYTF

J gene: TRBJ1-2
D gene: TRBD1
clone size: .
V gene: TRBV5-1
CDR3 DNA: TGCGCCAGCAGCTTGGCCGGGACAGGCTCAAGGGGCTACACCTTC
CDR3 protein: CASSLAGTGSRGYTF

J gene: TRBJ1-2
D gene: .
clone size: .
V gene: TRBV19
CDR3 DNA: TGTGCCAGTAGTATAGAGTTACAGACCTTCTATGGCTACACCTTC
CDR3 protein: CASSIELQTFYGYTF

J gene: TRBJ2-7
D gene: .
clone size: .
V gene: TRBV6-5
CDR3 DNA: TGTGCCAGCAGTTTTTCTTGGGAGTGGTCCTACGAGCAGTACTTC
CDR3 protein: CASSFSWEWSYEQYF

J gene: TRBJ1-2
D gene: TRBD1
clone size: .
V gene: TRBV9
CDR3 DNA: TGTGCCAGCAGCGTAGGGGGGGGAGGGGACAGGTATGGCTACACCTTC
CDR3 protein: CASSVGGGGDRYGYTF

J gene: TRBJ1-4
D gene: TRBD1
clone size: .
V gene: TRBV7-9
CDR3 DNA: TGTGCCAGCAGCTCGAACAGGGGAGAGAGGGAAAAACTGTTTTTT
CDR3 protein: CASSSNRGEREKLFF

J gene: TRBJ2-2
D gene: .
clone size: .
V gene: TRBV19
CDR3 DNA: TGTGCCAGTAGTATACTAGGGACATTGGACACCGGGGAGCTGTTTTTT
CDR3 protein: CASSILGTLDTGELFF

J gene: TRBJ2-7
D gene: .
clone size: .
V gene: TRBV5-6
CDR3 DNA: TGTGCCAGCAGCTTACGGGGTGGGGTCCCCAAGTGGTACGAGCAGTACTTC
CDR3 protein: CASSLRGGVPKWYEQYF

J gene: TRBJ1-3
D gene: TRBD1
clone size: .
V gene: TRBV18
CDR3 DNA: TGTGCCAGCTCACCACCCGGGACAGCTAGAAACACCATATATTTT
CDR3 protein: CASSPPGTARNTIYF